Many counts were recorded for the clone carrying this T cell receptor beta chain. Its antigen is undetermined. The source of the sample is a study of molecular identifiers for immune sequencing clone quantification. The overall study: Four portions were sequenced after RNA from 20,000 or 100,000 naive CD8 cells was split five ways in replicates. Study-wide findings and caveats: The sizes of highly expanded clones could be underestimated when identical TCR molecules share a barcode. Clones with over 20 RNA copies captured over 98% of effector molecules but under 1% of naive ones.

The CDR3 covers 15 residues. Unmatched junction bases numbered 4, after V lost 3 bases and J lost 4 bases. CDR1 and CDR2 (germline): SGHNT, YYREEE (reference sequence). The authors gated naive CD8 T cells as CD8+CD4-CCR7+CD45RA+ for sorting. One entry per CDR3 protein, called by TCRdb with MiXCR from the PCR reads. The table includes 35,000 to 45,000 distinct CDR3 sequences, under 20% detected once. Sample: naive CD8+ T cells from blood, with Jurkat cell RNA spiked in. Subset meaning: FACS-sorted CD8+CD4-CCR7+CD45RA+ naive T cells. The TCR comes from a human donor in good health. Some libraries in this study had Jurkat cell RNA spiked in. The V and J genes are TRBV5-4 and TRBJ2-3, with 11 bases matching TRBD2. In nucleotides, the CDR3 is TGTGCCAGCAGCTCCGGGACTAGCGGCGCAGATACGCAGTATTTT. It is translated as CASSSGTSGADTQYF.